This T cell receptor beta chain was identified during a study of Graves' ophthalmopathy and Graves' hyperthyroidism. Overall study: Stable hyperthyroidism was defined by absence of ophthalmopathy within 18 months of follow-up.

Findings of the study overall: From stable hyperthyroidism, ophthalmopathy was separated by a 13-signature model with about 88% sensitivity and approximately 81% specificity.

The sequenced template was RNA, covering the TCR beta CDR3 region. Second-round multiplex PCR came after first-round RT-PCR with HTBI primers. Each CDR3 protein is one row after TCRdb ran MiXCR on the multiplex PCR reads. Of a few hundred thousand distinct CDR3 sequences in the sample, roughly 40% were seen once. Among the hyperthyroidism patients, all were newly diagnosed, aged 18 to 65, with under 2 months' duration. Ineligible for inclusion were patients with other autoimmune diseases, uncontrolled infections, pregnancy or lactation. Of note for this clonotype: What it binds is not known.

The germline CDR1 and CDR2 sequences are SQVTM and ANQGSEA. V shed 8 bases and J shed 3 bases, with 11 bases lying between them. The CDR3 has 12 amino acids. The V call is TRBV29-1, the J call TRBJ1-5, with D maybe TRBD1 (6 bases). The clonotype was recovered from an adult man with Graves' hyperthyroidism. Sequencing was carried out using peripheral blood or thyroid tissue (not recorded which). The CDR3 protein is CSLEGDNQPQHF. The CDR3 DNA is TGCAGCTTAGAGGGGGACAATCAGCCCCAGCATTTT. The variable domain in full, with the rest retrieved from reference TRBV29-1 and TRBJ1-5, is SAVISQKPSRDICQRGTSLTIQCQVDSQVTMMFWYRQQPGQSLTLIATANQGSEATYESGFVIDKFPISRPNLTFSTLTVSNMSPEDSSIYLCSLEGDNQPQHFGDGTRLSIL.